Below are 2 T cell receptor beta chains sequenced from a single sample in a study of lymphopenia after photon versus proton radiotherapy. The protocol was immunoSEQ multiplex PCR, while the TCRdb copy is restricted to in-frame clones and leaves out a portion. The sample carries roughly 30,000 clones, 87% recorded once. Source: peripheral blood, taken from a patient treated with proton-based radiotherapy. The receptors stem from a woman aged 55 to 70 with cholangiocarcinoma. Some clones in this sample may be carry-over from other donors' samples.

This clone was seen once. The chain joins TRBV4-2 to TRBJ1-2; D might be TRBD1 (5 bases). Germline CDR1 and CDR2: LGHNA and YNFKEQ. V dropped 0 bases and J dropped 8 bases, with 19 bases sitting between them. The CDR3 length is 16 residues. The CDR3 DNA sequence: TGTGCCAGCAGCCAAGAGTCGGGGCAGGGCAGGTACGGCTACACCTTC. Amino acids: CASSQESGQGRYGYTF.

V usage is TRBV19 and J usage is TRBJ1-2; 8 bases agree with TRBD1. In germline, CDR1 is LNHDA, CDR2 SQIVND (reference sequence). This CDR3 comprises 16 residues. Trimming removed 4 bases from V and 3 bases from J; junction bases left unmatched: 10. The CDR3 region has the DNA TGTGCCAGTAGTACTTACAGACAGGGGAGATACTATGGCTACACCTTC. Protein product: CASSTYRQGRYYGYTF.